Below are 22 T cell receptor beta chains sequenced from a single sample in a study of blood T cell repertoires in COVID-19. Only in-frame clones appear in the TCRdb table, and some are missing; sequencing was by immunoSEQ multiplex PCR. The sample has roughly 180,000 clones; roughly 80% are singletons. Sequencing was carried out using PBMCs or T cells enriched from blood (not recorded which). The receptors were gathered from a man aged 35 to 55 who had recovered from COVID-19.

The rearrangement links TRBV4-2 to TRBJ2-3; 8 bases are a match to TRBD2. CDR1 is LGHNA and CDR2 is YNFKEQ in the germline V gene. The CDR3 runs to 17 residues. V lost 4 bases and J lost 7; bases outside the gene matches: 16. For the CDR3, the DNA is TGTGCCAGCAGCCCGACTGCACTAGCGGATCTTACCAATACGCAGTATTTT. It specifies CASSPTALADLTNTQYF.

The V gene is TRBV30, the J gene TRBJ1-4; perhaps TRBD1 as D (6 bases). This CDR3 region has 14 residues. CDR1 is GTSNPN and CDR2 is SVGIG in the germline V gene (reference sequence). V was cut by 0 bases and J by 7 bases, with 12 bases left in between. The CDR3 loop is CAWSVSGVGEKLFF. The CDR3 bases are TGTGCCTGGAGTGTTTCAGGGGTCGGTGAAAAACTGTTTTTT.

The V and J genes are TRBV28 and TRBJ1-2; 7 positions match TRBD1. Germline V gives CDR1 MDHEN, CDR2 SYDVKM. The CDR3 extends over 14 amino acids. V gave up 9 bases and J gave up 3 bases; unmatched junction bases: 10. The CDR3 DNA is TGTGCCAGTCTTGGGACAGTACAACACTATGGCTACACCTTC. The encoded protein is CASLGTVQHYGYTF.

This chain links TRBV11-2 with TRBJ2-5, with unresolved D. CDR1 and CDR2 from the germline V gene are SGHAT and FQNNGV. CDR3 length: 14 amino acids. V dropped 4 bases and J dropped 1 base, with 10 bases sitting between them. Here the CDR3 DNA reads TGTGCCAGCAGCTCTTTTGGCTTCCAAGAGACCCAGTACTTC. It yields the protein CASSSFGFQETQYF.

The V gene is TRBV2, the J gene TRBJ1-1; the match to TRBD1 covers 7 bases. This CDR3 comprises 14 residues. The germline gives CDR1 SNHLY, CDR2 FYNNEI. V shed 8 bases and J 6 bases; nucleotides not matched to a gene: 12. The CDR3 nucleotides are TGTGCCAGCGACGCCGGGACAGTCAACGCTGAAGCTTTCTTT. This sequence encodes CASDAGTVNAEAFF.

CDR3 residues: CASSLQNRGPSPLNTGELFF. The DNA for the CDR3 is TGTGCCAGCTCACTACAAAACAGGGGGCCCTCCCCACTGAACACCGGGGAGCTGTTTTTT. The genes are TRBV18 and TRBJ2-2, with 9 bases identical to TRBD1. This CDR3 is built from 20 residues. Germline CDR1 is KGHSH and CDR2 is LQKENI. Trimming cost V 4 bases and J 1 base; bases outside gene matches: 16.

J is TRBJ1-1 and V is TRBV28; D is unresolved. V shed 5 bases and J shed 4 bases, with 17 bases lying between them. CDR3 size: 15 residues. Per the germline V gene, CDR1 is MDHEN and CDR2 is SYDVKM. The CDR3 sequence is CASSPFGSGGTEAFF. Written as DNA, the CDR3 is TGTGCCAGCAGTCCTTTCGGGAGCGGCGGCACTGAAGCTTTCTTT.

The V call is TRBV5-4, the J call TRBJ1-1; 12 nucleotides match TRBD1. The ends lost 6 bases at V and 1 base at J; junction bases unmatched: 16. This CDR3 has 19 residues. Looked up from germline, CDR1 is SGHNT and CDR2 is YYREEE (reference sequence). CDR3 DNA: TGTGCCAGCACTTTGGATGGGACAGGGGGCTTTAGGAGGAACACTGAAGCTTTCTTT. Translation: CASTLDGTGGFRRNTEAFF.

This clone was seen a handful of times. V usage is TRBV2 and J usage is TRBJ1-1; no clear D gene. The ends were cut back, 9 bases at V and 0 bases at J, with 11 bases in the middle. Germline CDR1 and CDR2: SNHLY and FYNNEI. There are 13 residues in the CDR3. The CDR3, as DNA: TGTGCCAGTGGGCAGACCATGAACACTGAAGCTTTCTTT. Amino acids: CASGQTMNTEAFF.

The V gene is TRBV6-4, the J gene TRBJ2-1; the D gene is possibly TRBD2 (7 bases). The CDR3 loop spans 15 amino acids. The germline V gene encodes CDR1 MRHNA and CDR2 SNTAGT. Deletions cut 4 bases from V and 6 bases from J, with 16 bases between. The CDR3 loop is CASSGGTGTINEQFF. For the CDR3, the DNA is TGTGCCAGCAGTGGAGGAACAGGGACTATCAATGAGCAGTTCTTC.

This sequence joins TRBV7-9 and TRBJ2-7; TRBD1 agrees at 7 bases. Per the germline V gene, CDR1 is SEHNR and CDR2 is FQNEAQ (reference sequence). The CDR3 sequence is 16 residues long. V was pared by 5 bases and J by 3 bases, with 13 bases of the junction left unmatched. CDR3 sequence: CASSGPGGVEYYEQYF. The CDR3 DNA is TGTGCCAGCAGCGGACCAGGGGGTGTGGAATACTACGAGCAGTACTTC.

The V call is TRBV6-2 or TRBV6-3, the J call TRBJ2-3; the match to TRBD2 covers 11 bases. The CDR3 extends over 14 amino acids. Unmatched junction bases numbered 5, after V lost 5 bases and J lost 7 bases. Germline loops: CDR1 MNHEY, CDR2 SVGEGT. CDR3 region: CASSHSGRANTQYF. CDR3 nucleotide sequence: TGTGCCAGCAGTCATAGCGGGAGGGCAAATACGCAGTATTTT.

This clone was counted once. CDR3 coding DNA: TGTGCCAGCAGCCCCGGTGCAGGGACAGGTCATTCACCCCTCCACTTT. It is translated as CASSPGAGTGHSPLHF. The chain joins TRBV7-9 to TRBJ1-6, with 8 positions matching TRBD1. This CDR3 has 16 residues. Trimming cost V 5 bases and J 8 bases; bases outside gene matches: 11. Germline V gives CDR1 SEHNR, CDR2 FQNEAQ (reference sequence).

CDR3 protein: CASSFAVGGQETQYF. CDR3 in DNA: TGTGCCAGCAGCTTCGCGGTGGGGGGCCAAGAGACCCAGTACTTC. V and J are TRBV7-2 and TRBJ2-5; D possibly corresponds to TRBD2 (6 bases). CDR1 and CDR2 (germline): SGHTA, FQGNSA. The CDR3 is 15 residues long. Trimming stripped 3 bases from V and 1 base from J, with 12 bases between. The whole variable domain, remainder taken from reference TRBV7-2 and TRBJ2-5, is GAGVSQSPSNKVTEKGKDVELRCDPISGHTALYWYRQSLGQGLEFLIYFQGNSAPDKSGLPSDRFSAERTGGSVSTLTIQRTQQEDSAVYLCASSFAVGGQETQYFGPGTRLLVL.

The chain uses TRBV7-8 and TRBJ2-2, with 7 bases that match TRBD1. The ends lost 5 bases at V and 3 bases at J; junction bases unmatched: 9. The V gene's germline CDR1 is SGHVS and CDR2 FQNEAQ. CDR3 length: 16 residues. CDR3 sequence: CASSTRQGWDTGELFF. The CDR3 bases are TGTGCCAGCAGCACCCGACAGGGATGGGACACCGGGGAGCTGTTTTTT.

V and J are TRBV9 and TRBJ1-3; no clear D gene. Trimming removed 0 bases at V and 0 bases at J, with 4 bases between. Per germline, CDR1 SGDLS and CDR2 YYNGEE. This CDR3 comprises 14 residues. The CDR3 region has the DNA TGTGCCAGCAGCGTAGGAGACTCTGGAAACACCATATATTTT. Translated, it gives CASSVGDSGNTIYF.

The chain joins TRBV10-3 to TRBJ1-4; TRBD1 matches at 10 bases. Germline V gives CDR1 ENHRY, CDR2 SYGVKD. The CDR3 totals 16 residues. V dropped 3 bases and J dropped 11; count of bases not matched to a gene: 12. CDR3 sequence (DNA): TGTGCCATCAGTGAAAGGAACCGGGACAGGGGAAGGAAACTGTTTTTT. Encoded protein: CAISERNRDRGRKLFF.

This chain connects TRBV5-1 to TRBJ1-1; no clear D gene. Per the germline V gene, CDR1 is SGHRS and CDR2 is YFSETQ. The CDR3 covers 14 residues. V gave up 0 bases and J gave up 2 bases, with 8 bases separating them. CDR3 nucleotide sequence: TGCGCCAGCAGCTTGGACACGTTAAACACTGAAGCTTTCTTT. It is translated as CASSLDTLNTEAFF. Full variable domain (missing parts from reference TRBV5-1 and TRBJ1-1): KAGVTQTPRYLIKTRGQQVTLSCSPISGHRSVSWYQQTPGQGLQFLFEYFSETQRNKGNFPGRFSGRQFSNSRSEMNVSTLELGDSALYLCASSLDTLNTEAFFGQGTRLTVV.

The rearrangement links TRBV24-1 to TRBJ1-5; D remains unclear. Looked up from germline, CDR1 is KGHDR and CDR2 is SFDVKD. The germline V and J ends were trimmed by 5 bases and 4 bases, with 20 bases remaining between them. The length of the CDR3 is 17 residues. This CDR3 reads CATSATGSIPQNQPQHF. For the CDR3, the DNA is TGTGCCACCAGTGCCACGGGTTCGATTCCCCAAAATCAGCCCCAGCATTTT.

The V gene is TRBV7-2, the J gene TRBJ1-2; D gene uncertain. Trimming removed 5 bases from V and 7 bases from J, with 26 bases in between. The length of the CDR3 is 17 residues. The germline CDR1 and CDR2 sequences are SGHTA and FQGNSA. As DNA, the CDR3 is TGTGCCAGCAGCCCAGAGCGGGCCCCATGGGCCGGGATTGGCTACACCTTC. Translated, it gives CASSPERAPWAGIGYTF.

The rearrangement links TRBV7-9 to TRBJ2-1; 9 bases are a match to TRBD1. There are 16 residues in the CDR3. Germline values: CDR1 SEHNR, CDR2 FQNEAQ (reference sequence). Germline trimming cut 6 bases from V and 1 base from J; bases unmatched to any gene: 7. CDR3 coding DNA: TGTGCCAGCAGGTCCGGGACAGGGAGTTCCTACAATGAGCAGTTCTTC. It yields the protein CASRSGTGSSYNEQFF.

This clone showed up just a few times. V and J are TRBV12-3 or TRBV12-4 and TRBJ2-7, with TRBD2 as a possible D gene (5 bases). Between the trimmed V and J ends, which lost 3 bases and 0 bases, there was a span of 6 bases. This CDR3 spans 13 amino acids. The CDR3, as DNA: TGTGCCAGCAGTTTCGGGATCTCCTACGAGCAGTACTTC. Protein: CASSFGISYEQYF.